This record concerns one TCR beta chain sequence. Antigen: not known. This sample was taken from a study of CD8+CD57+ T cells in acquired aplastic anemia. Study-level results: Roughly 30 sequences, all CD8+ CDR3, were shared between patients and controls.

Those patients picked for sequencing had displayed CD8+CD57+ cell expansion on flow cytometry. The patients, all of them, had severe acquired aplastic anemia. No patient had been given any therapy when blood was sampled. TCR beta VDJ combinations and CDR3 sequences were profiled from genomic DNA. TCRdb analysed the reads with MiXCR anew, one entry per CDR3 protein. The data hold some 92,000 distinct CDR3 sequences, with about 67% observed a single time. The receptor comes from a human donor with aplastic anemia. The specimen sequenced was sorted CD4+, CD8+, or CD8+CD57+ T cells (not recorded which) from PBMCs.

The CDR3 loop is CASSQRGGPYGYTF. The DNA of the CDR3 is TGTGCCAGTAGCCAAAGGGGGGGACCCTATGGCTACACCTTC. This rearrangement joins TRBV19 to TRBJ1-2; D is perhaps TRBD1 (6 bases). The CDR3 is 14 residues long. Trimming left V 6 bases short and J 4 bases short, with 15 bases between. CDR1 is LNHDA and CDR2 is SQIVND in the germline V gene (reference sequence).